One sample yielded the 27 T cell receptor beta chains listed below, sequenced in a study of identical twins. A single record per CDR3 protein comes from TCRdb applying MiXCR to the 5' RACE reads. The table has roughly 1.6 million distinct CDR3 sequences, about 31% seen once; the top ten hold over 0.25%. Source material: cord blood. All receptors derive from a newborn girl in good health.

V usage is TRBV6-6 and J usage is TRBJ2-1, with a possible D match to TRBD2 (6 bases). The V and J ends lost 5 bases and 14 bases respectively, with 16 bases between them. This CDR3 has 12 residues. Germline lookup yields CDR1 MNHNY and CDR2 SVGAGI (reference sequence). The CDR3 nucleotides read TGTGCCAGCAGTCCCCCCGGTTGGGGGGAGTTCTTC. Translated: CASSPPGWGEFF.

The chain links TRBV4-1 to TRBJ2-3, with TRBD2 identical over 12 bases. CDR1 is MGHRA, CDR2 YSYEKL, per germline. The CDR3 spans 16 residues. V dropped 3 bases and J dropped 3; count of bases not matched to a gene: 4. The CDR3 coding sequence is TGCGCCAGCAGCCAGTCTACTAGCGGGGGGACAGATACGCAGTATTTT. It encodes CASSQSTSGGTDTQYF.

Only a few counts were recorded for this clonotype. V is TRBV6-1 and J is TRBJ1-1; D is uncertain. CDR1 is MNHNS, CDR2 SASEGT, per germline. Trimming took off 7 bases at V and 3 bases at J, with 9 bases between the two ends. This CDR3 is 12 amino acids long. CDR3 sequence (DNA): TGTGCCAGCAAACCAAGGGACACTGAAGCTTTCTTT. Residues: CASKPRDTEAFF.

This clonotype was counted between two and nine times. This chain connects TRBV27 to TRBJ1-4; perhaps TRBD1 as D (6 bases). The V gene's germline CDR1 is MNHEY and CDR2 SMNVEV (reference sequence). V shed 6 bases and J shed 4 bases, with 15 bases lying between them. The length of the CDR3 is 15 residues. This CDR3 reads CASSPITGSNEKLFF. CDR3 DNA: TGTGCCAGCAGCCCAATTACAGGGAGTAATGAAAAACTGTTTTTT.

This clonotype has just a few counts. This sequence joins TRBV5-6 and TRBJ2-6; unclear D gene. Between the trimmed V and J ends, which lost 3 bases and 1 base, there was a span of 11 bases. The CDR3 has 16 amino acids. Germline CDR1 and CDR2: SGHDT and YYEEEE. The CDR3 spells CASSSKFKSGANVLTF. CDR3 bases: TGTGCCAGCAGCTCGAAGTTCAAGTCTGGGGCCAACGTCCTGACTTTC.

This clonotype has only a few counts. The chain couples TRBV2 to TRBJ2-5; D may be TRBD2 (6 bases). The DNA end is more similar to TRBJ2-7, so the J call may be wrong. The V gene's germline CDR1 is SNHLY and CDR2 FYNNEI. CDR3 length: 15 residues. Here the CDR3 reads CASGGRALAPYEQYF. The CDR3 nucleotides read TGTGCCAGCGGAGGGCGAGCCCTTGCACCTTACGAGCAGTACTTC.

This clonotype was detected only once. The V gene is TRBV6-5, the J gene TRBJ1-5; 10 bases are a match to TRBD1. Germline-derived CDR1 and CDR2 are MNHEY and SVGAGI. Germline trimming cut 6 bases from V and 3 bases from J; bases unmatched to any gene: 5. The CDR3 runs 15 residues. The CDR3 here is CASRRQGADNQPQHF. CDR3 sequence (DNA): TGTGCCAGCAGAAGACAGGGGGCCGACAATCAGCCCCAGCATTTT.

This clonotype occurred a few times. The genes are TRBV2 and TRBJ2-4; maybe TRBD2 (6 bases). The DNA end favors TRBJ2-7, so the J call may be wrong. Germline values: CDR1 SNHLY, CDR2 FYNNEI. This CDR3 comprises 14 residues. CDR3 bases: TGTGCCAGCGCCATCGAGGGCGGGGTCTACGAGCAGTACTTC. Translating gives CASAIEGGVYEQYF.

This clonotype was seen only a few times. This chain joins TRBV4-2 and TRBJ2-2, with D maybe TRBD2 (6 bases). Deletions cut 0 bases from V and 4 bases from J, with 12 bases between. The CDR3 runs 16 residues. Germline V gene lookup returns CDR1 LGHNA and CDR2 YNFKEQ. As DNA, the CDR3 is TGTGCCAGCAGCCAAGATCCGGGGGTGGTCACCGGGGAGCTGTTTTTT. It translates to CASSQDPGVVTGELFF.

This clonotype was detected many times. V gene TRBV12-3 or TRBV12-4 combines with J gene TRBJ2-5; D gene unclear. Trimming shortened V by 3 bases and J by 4 bases, and 6 bases separated the two germline ends. The CDR3 is 12 amino acids. The CDR3 nucleotides are TGTGCCAGCAGTTTCGCCGGAGAGACCCAGTACTTC. This codes for CASSFAGETQYF.

The chain has TRBV4-2 and TRBJ2-3, with a possible D match to TRBD1 (6 bases). CDR3 length equals 14 residues. V was shortened by 7 bases and J by 1 base, with 12 bases between the two germline ends. The germline CDR1 and CDR2 sequences are LGHNA and YNFKEQ. The CDR3 nucleotides read TGTGCCAGCACGCAGGGACACCGCACAGATACGCAGTATTTT. Residues: CASTQGHRTDTQYF.

The sample holds a few counts of this clonotype. The chain employs TRBV28 and TRBJ1-5; D remains unclear. Germline V gene sequence: CDR1 MDHEN, CDR2 SYDVKM. The CDR3 is 15 residues long. Between the trimmed V and J ends, which lost 6 bases and 3 bases, there was a span of 15 bases. The CDR3: CASRKRWSDNQPQHF. DNA for the CDR3: TGTGCCAGCAGAAAAAGATGGTCGGACAATCAGCCCCAGCATTTT.

The V call is TRBV5-1, the J call TRBJ2-5, with D possibly being TRBD1 or TRBD2 (5 bases each). V lost 0 bases to trimming and J lost 1 base, with 10 bases between them. This CDR3 region has 15 residues. In germline, CDR1 is SGHRS, CDR2 YFSETQ. CDR3 in DNA: TGCGCCAGCAGCTTGGGGGGGAGCGGCCAAGAGACCCAGTACTTC. It specifies CASSLGGSGQETQYF.

This clonotype was counted many times. The gene calls are TRBV5-1 and TRBJ2-3; the D is unclear. The V and J ends lost 2 bases and 1 base respectively, with 8 bases between them. The CDR3 extends over 14 amino acids. Germline loops: CDR1 SGHRS, CDR2 YFSETQ. CDR3 in DNA: TGCGCCAGCAGCTTAGTCTCCCGCACAGATACGCAGTATTTT. Translated: CASSLVSRTDTQYF.

Many counts were recorded for this clonotype. The chain uses TRBV13 and TRBJ2-7; 8 bases line up with TRBD2. V lost 5 bases, J lost 3 bases, and 3 bases stayed unmatched. The CDR3 runs to 13 residues. In germline, CDR1 is PRHDT, CDR2 FYEKMQ (reference sequence). The CDR3 DNA reads TGTGCCAGCAGCAATCGGGGGGGCTACGAGCAGTACTTC. Translated, it gives CASSNRGGYEQYF.

The chain couples TRBV18 to TRBJ2-7; 10 bases match TRBD1. The CDR3 contains 16 residues. Germline lookup yields CDR1 KGHSH and CDR2 LQKENI. The trim removed 4 bases at V and 7 bases at J, leaving 13 bases unmatched. CDR3 protein: CASSRSTGTGDDEQYF. CDR3 sequence (DNA): TGTGCCAGCTCACGCTCAACCGGGACAGGGGACGATGAGCAGTACTTC.

The chain has TRBV20-1 and TRBJ2-1, with 9 bases fitting TRBD2. The germline CDR1 and CDR2 sequences are DFQATT and SNEGSKA (reference sequence). V shed 3 bases and J 4 bases; nucleotides not matched to a gene: 16. The CDR3 covers 18 residues. CDR3: CSASLPPGLAGKYNEQFF. CDR3 coding DNA: TGCAGTGCTAGCCTACCTCCCGGGCTAGCGGGGAAATACAATGAGCAGTTCTTC.

This chain joins TRBV20-1 and TRBJ2-1; 12 bases align to TRBD2. The DNA end is more similar to TRBJ2-7, so the J call may be wrong. From germline, CDR1 is DFQATT and CDR2 SNEGSKA (reference sequence). The CDR3 extends over 16 amino acids. The CDR3 is CSARLSSGRAYNEQYF. The CDR3 DNA follows: TGCAGTGCTAGACTGTCTAGCGGGAGGGCCTACAATGAGCAGTACTTC.

The rearrangement links TRBV7-9 to TRBJ2-1, with 11 positions matching TRBD2. The CDR3 contains 16 residues. V was pared by 5 bases and J by 4 bases, with 7 bases of the junction left unmatched. The germline V gene has CDR1 SEHNR and CDR2 FQNEAQ (reference sequence). The CDR3 DNA sequence: TGTGCCAGCAGCCCACGAGGGACTAGCGGTTACAATGAGCAGTTCTTC. This encodes CASSPRGTSGYNEQFF. Together with reference TRBV7-9 and TRBJ2-1, the CDR3 gives the full variable domain: DTGVSQNPRHKITKRGQNVTFRCDPISEHNRLYWYRQTLGQGPEFLTYFQNEAQLEKSRLLSDRFSAERPKGSFSTLEIQRTEQGDSAMYLCASSPRGTSGYNEQFFGPGTRLTVL.

This clonotype has a count of ten or more. This rearrangement joins TRBV13 to TRBJ2-3; D is uncertain. Germline lookup yields CDR1 PRHDT and CDR2 FYEKMQ (reference sequence). CDR3 length: 14 residues. V dropped 2 bases and J dropped 4 bases, with 10 bases sitting between them. The CDR3 is CASSLRSTSDTQYF. The CDR3 DNA sequence: TGTGCCAGCAGCTTAAGGTCGACTTCAGATACGCAGTATTTT.

Only a few counts were recorded for this clonotype. The V and J genes are TRBV14 and TRBJ2-7; no firm D call. Trimming shortened V by 0 bases and J by 2 bases, and 17 bases separated the two germline ends. The CDR3 extends over 17 amino acids. Germline V gene data show CDR1 as SGHDN and CDR2 as FVKESK. CDR3 coding DNA: TGTGCCAGCAGCCAAGAATTTGGTGGACCCCATACCTACGAGCAGTACTTC. Its translation is CASSQEFGGPHTYEQYF.

About this clonotype: At one boundary the junction diverges from the germline segment, which might be a read error. The J gene is TRBJ1-3, the V gene TRBV9; D uncertain. Germline V gene data show CDR1 as SGDLS and CDR2 as YYNGEE. The CDR3 contains 16 residues. CDR3 in amino acids: CAGSVVPVRGGNTIYF. The CDR3 bases are TGTGCCGGCAGCGTAGTGCCGGTGCGTGGGGGAAACACCATATATTTT.

This clonotype was detected many times. This rearrangement joins TRBV12-3 or TRBV12-4 to TRBJ2-3, with D possibly called TRBD1 or TRBD2 (5 bases each). The CDR3 is made up of 15 amino acids. The ends were cut back, 10 bases at V and 3 bases at J, with 20 bases in the middle. For the CDR3, the DNA is TGTGCCACCTCGAGGGACGGACTTAGGACAGATACGCAGTATTTT. Its protein is CATSRDGLRTDTQYF.

V and J are TRBV10-3 and TRBJ1-4; 10 bases are a match to TRBD1. Trimming cost V 4 bases and J 5 bases; bases outside gene matches: 4. CDR3 length equals 15 residues. The V gene's germline CDR1 is ENHRY and CDR2 SYGVKD. The CDR3 nucleotides are TGTGCCATCAGTGGCGACAGGGGGCAGAATGAAAAACTGTTTTTT. Translation gives CAISGDRGQNEKLFF.

The chain combines TRBV9 with TRBJ2-4, with TRBD1 matching over 7 bases. CDR3 length: 14 amino acids. V gave up 4 bases and J gave up 5 bases; unmatched junction bases: 6. CDR1 and CDR2 (germline): SGDLS, YYNGEE. The CDR3 DNA follows: TGTGCCAGCAGCACGACAGGGTCCCAAAACATTCAGTACTTC. This translates into CASSTTGSQNIQYF.

This clonotype was seen only a few times. The chain has TRBV20-1 and TRBJ2-5; TRBD1 agrees at 10 bases. Germline loops: CDR1 DFQATT, CDR2 SNEGSKA (reference sequence). The J segment lost 5 bases and the V segment lost 3 bases, leaving 9 bases of the junction unmatched. The CDR3 covers 15 residues. Here the CDR3 DNA reads TGCAGTGCTAGGCGACAGGGGGCAGCGAGTGAGACCCAGTACTTC. It translates to CSARRQGAASETQYF.

This chain connects TRBV30 to TRBJ2-3; the D is unclear. This CDR3 is 13 amino acids long. From germline, CDR1 is GTSNPN and CDR2 SVGIG (reference sequence). V was trimmed by 6 bases and J by 3 bases, leaving 13 bases between them. In DNA, the CDR3 is TGTGCCTGCCCGGTAATGGGGACAGATACGCAGTATTTT. It yields the protein CACPVMGTDTQYF.